This entry is about one TCR beta chain. The data were obtained in a study of preoperative IRX-2 immunotherapy in early breast cancer. Assay used: immunoSEQ multiplex PCR; TCRdb lists only in-frame clones, some missing. This table has 30,000 to 35,000 clones, 90% to 95% appearing once. This CDR3 comprises 15 residues. Per the germline V gene, CDR1 is SGHTA and CDR2 is FQGNSA. After removal of 5 bases from V and 1 base from J, the junction contained 8 bases not matched to a gene. The treatment is: preoperative locoregional IRX-2 cytokine immunotherapy. This sequence was found in a human donor with breast cancer. V and J are TRBV7-2 and TRBJ2-7, with 7 bases that match TRBD1. Specimen collection occurred from a patient treated with IRX-2 immunotherapy. The CDR3 DNA reads as TGTGCCAGCAGCCCGACCCGGGACAGATCCTACGAGCAGTACTTC. Translation gives CASSPTRDRSYEQYF.